This TCR beta chain stems from a study of cytomegalovirus exposure and HLA in healthy donors. Comment on this clone: Other DNA variants within this sample encode the same CDR3.

The PCR used 60 Vbeta and 13 Jbeta primers. Per the original data handling: Roughly 11 million shared chains were among about 80 million unique TCR beta chains counted in a later analysis. The assay was immunoSEQ multiplex PCR, and TCRdb's table has in-frame clones only and misses some. D and trimming were read from the DNA, whereas the V and J calls and clone size are those reported in that table. Of some 120,000 clones listed, 70% to 85% are singletons. Trimming cost V 0 bases and J 5 bases, with 5 bases left between them. The germline V gene has CDR1 LNHNV and CDR2 YYDKDF (reference sequence). The CDR3 contains 12 residues.

The sequencing sample was made of PBMCs. This chain links TRBV15 with TRBJ2-7; D is unclear. The source of this sequence is a woman between 50 and 59 years old in good health and CMV-seronegative. As DNA, the CDR3 is TGTGCCACCAGCAGAGATCGCGACGAGCAGTACTTC. Amino acids: CATSRDRDEQYF.